Following are 20 T cell receptor beta chains from one sample sequenced in a study of T and B cells in COVID-19 patients. TRB rearrangements were amplified by multiplex PCR with BIOMED2 TRB-A/B primers. TCRdb passed the multiplex PCR reads through MiXCR, listing each CDR3 protein once. The sample gives about 11,000 distinct CDR3 sequences, roughly 31% of which show up once; roughly 19% is in the top ten. TRB was amplified from roughly 250-500 ng of blood genomic DNA. The sample taken for sequencing was blood. The receptor source for this set is a human donor with active COVID-19.

As concerns this clonotype: Possible read error: a much larger clone is one base away. J is TRBJ2-3 and V is TRBV5-4; possible D gene TRBD2, 6 bases. Germline V gene lookup returns CDR1 SGHNT and CDR2 YYREEE (reference sequence). Trimming took 4 bases from V and 1 from J, leaving 13 bases between them. The CDR3 is 15 residues long. CDR3 sequence: CASSGGSSGTDTQYF. The CDR3 coding sequence is TGTGCCAGCAGCGGGGGGTCCTCTGGCACAGATACGCAGTATTTT. Full variable domain (outside the CDR3, taken from reference TRBV5-4 and TRBJ2-3): ETGVTQSPTHLIKTRGQQVTLRCSSQSGHNTVSWYQQALGQGPQFIFQYYREEENGRGNFPPRFSGLQFPNYSSELNVNALELDDSALYLCASSGGSSGTDTQYFGPGTRLTVL.

The V gene is TRBV6-5, the J gene TRBJ1-1; 7 nucleotides align to TRBD1. With 4 bases clipped from V and 10 bases from J, the junction kept 9 bases outside the gene matches. Germline CDR1 reads MNHEY; CDR2 reads SVGAGI. This CDR3 contains 13 residues. CDR3 sequence: CASSSQGFWGAFF. Written as DNA, the CDR3 is TGTGCCAGCAGTTCACAGGGGTTTTGGGGAGCTTTCTTT.

This chain uses TRBV11-1 with TRBJ1-1, with no clear D. The CDR3 loop spans 13 amino acids. V was clipped by 5 bases and J by 1 base, with 8 bases between them. Germline loops: CDR1 SGHAT, CDR2 FQDESV (reference sequence). CDR3 coding DNA: TGTGCCAGCAGCCTGATGTCGAACACTGAAGCTTTCTTT. Translating it yields CASSLMSNTEAFF.

The chain employs TRBV5-5 and TRBJ1-1; possible D gene TRBD1, 5 bases. The CDR3 contains 19 residues. V dropped 2 bases and J dropped 10 bases, with 33 bases sitting between them. Per germline, CDR1 SGHKS and CDR2 YYEKEE (reference sequence). CDR3 in amino acids: CASSLNRAGTTGLTEGAFF. DNA of the CDR3: TGTGCCAGCAGCTTAAACCGGGCAGGGACTACCGGCCTTACTGAGGGAGCTTTCTTT.

This clonotype was picked up a small number of times. This chain joins TRBV6-2 or TRBV6-3 and TRBJ2-4, with D perhaps matching TRBD1 (6 bases). Germline values: CDR1 MNHEY, CDR2 SVGEGT. Trimming cost V 10 bases and J 9 bases, with 22 bases left between them. This CDR3 is built from 14 residues. The CDR3 protein is CATRTQTGIGIQYF. Here the CDR3 DNA reads TGTGCCACCAGAACTCAAACAGGGATCGGCATTCAGTACTTC.

This clonotype was observed a handful of times. The CDR3 sequence is CATRGTGQQETQYF. The CDR3, as DNA: TGTGCCACCAGAGGTACGGGACAGCAAGAGACCCAGTACTTC. The chain carries TRBV24-1 and TRBJ2-5; 7 nucleotides match TRBD1. V shed 7 bases, J shed 2 bases, and the junction held 6 bases outside the gene matches. The germline V gene encodes CDR1 KGHDR and CDR2 SFDVKD. The CDR3 has 14 residues.

This clonotype qualifies as medium-sized. This chain joins TRBV6-1 and TRBJ2-1; possibly TRBD1 for D (6 bases). The germline V gene has CDR1 MNHNS and CDR2 SASEGT. Trimming pared 4 bases from V and 5 bases from J, leaving 9 bases between. CDR3 length: 13 amino acids. CDR3 sequence: CASSGGQHNEQFF. The DNA of the CDR3 is TGTGCCAGCAGTGGAGGACAGCACAATGAGCAGTTCTTC.

CDR3 bases: TGTGCCAGCAGCGAGGGGACTAGCGGGGGGCAATCTTACAATGAGCAGTTCTTC. It is translated as CASSEGTSGGQSYNEQFF. This rearrangement joins TRBV9 to TRBJ2-1; 15 bases match TRBD2. CDR3 length equals 18 residues. The germline gives CDR1 SGDLS, CDR2 YYNGEE. The V gene end was trimmed by 3 bases and the J gene end by 4 bases; junction bases not matched to a gene: 8.

This clonotype has more than one count but fewer than ten. For the CDR3, the DNA is TGTGCCAGCAGCTTATGGGACAGAGCAGCTTTCTTT. Translating gives CASSLWDRAAFF. This chain uses TRBV11-1 with TRBJ1-1; TRBD1 matches at 7 bases. The CDR3 has 12 amino acids. Trimming took 2 bases from V and 10 from J; bases not matched to a gene: 4. Germline values: CDR1 SGHAT, CDR2 FQDESV (reference sequence).

About this clonotype: This may be a read error: a much more frequent sequence differs by one nucleotide. This CDR3 is missing its conserved last phenylalanine or tryptophan, likely due to a read error. CDR3 DNA sequence: TGTGCCTGGGGGGCTCAGGGCCCTACGCAGTATTTG. As protein: CAWGAQGPTQYL. The V and J genes are TRBV30 and TRBJ2-3; the D gene is possibly TRBD1 (5 bases). The germline V gene encodes CDR1 GTSNPN and CDR2 SVGIG (reference sequence). The CDR3 sequence is 12 residues long. The V gene lost 5 bases and the J gene lost 8 bases, with 14 bases spanning the gap.

This clonotype was seen only a few times. The chain couples TRBV18 to TRBJ1-1; D perhaps matches TRBD1 (6 bases). V dropped 7 bases and J dropped 1 base, with 10 bases sitting between them. There are 13 residues in the CDR3. The germline V gene encodes CDR1 KGHSH and CDR2 LQKENI. CDR3 in amino acids: CASLQGWNTEAFF. The CDR3 DNA reads as TGTGCCAGCTTACAGGGTTGGAACACTGAAGCTTTCTTT.

This sequence joins TRBV10-3 and TRBJ2-7; 9 bases agree with TRBD1. Germline CDR1 ENHRY, CDR2 SYGVKD. This CDR3 is built from 13 residues. V shed 11 bases, J shed 1 base, and the junction held 6 bases outside the gene matches. The CDR3, as DNA: TGTGCCGGGTCCGGGACAGGGTCCTACGAGCAGTACTTC. The encoded protein is CAGSGTGSYEQYF.

In this sample, this clonotype turned up a few times. The genes are TRBV5-5 and TRBJ2-5; 12 bases match TRBD2. Germline V lookup: CDR1 SGHKS, CDR2 YYEKEE (reference sequence). The CDR3 covers 17 residues. V was pared by 2 bases and J by 3 bases, with 8 bases of the junction left unmatched. CDR3 coding DNA: TGTGCCAGCAGCTTTCGGACTAGCGGGACCCCGGAAGAGACCCAGTACTTC. As protein: CASSFRTSGTPEETQYF.

DNA for the CDR3: TGCAGCGTCCTTACTAGCGGGGTCACCGGGGAGCTGTTTTTT. Its protein is CSVLTSGVTGELFF. This chain joins TRBV29-1 and TRBJ2-2; 10 bases align to TRBD2. Looked up from germline, CDR1 is SQVTM and CDR2 is ANQGSEA. J lost 4 bases, V lost 6 bases, and 5 bases had no gene match. The CDR3 sequence is 14 residues long.

This clonotype is medium-sized within its sample. V gene TRBV6-5 combines with J gene TRBJ1-4; no reliable D call. The V and J ends lost 6 bases and 7 bases respectively, with 12 bases between them. This CDR3 has 13 residues. Germline loops: CDR1 MNHEY, CDR2 SVGAGI. CDR3 nucleotides: TGTGCCAGCAGCGACTTAGCGGTTGAAAAACTGTTTTTT. Its protein product is CASSDLAVEKLFF.

The genes are TRBV5-6 and TRBJ1-4, with D possibly TRBD1 on 5 matching bases. V shed 2 bases and J shed 8 bases, with 13 bases lying between them. Per the germline V gene, CDR1 is SGHDT and CDR2 is YYEEEE. CDR3 size: 14 residues. The CDR3 coding sequence is TGTGCCAGCAGCTTAGTGGGGGTGTCGGAAAAACTGTTTTTT. The encoded protein is CASSLVGVSEKLFF.

This clonotype was seen a few times. The V call is TRBV20-1, the J call TRBJ2-3; D is unresolved. The CDR3 is 16 residues long. Deletions cut 0 bases from V and 3 bases from J, with 16 bases between. Germline lookup yields CDR1 DFQATT and CDR2 SNEGSKA (reference sequence). The CDR3 spells CSARDYQRILTDTQYF. In DNA form, the CDR3 reads TGCAGTGCTAGAGATTACCAGCGTATCCTGACAGATACGCAGTATTTT.

This chain joins TRBV6-5 and TRBJ1-2, with 7 bases lining up with TRBD1. The CDR3 sequence is 13 residues long. Trimming took 2 bases from V and 8 from J; bases not matched to a gene: 5. Germline CDR1 MNHEY, CDR2 SVGAGI. The CDR3, as DNA: TGTGCCAGCAGTTACCAGGGGGTAGAGGGCTACACCTTC. As protein: CASSYQGVEGYTF.

This rearrangement joins TRBV6-6 to TRBJ1-5; no reliable D call. CDR1 and CDR2 from the germline V gene are MNHNY and SVGAGI (reference sequence). The CDR3 extends over 16 amino acids. V was pared by 8 bases and J by 0 bases, with 17 bases between. CDR3: CASLLGEAYSNQPQHF. The DNA of the CDR3 is TGTGCCAGCCTGCTTGGGGAAGCTTATAGCAATCAGCCCCAGCATTTT.

V gene TRBV7-2 combines with J gene TRBJ1-5, with D maybe TRBD1 (5 bases). The CDR3 totals 16 residues. Per germline, CDR1 SGHTA and CDR2 FQGNSA. V dropped 3 bases and J dropped 1 base, with 13 bases sitting between them. The CDR3 region is CASSFHGAGSNQPQHF. The DNA for the CDR3 is TGTGCCAGCAGCTTCCACGGGGCGGGGAGCAATCAGCCCCAGCATTTT.